The clone carrying this T cell receptor (beta chain) has just a few counts. Its specificity is not known. Making TCR cDNA involved 5'RACE template switching, which added UMIs and a universal primer site. MiXCR, run by TCRdb on the 5' RACE reads, gives a single entry per CDR3 protein. There are approximately 610,000 distinct CDR3 sequences in the sample; roughly 17% occur only once, and roughly 17% lies in the top ten. This sample is part of a study of T cells after yellow fever vaccination. The wider study: For low cell numbers, libraries were made with SMART-Seq v4 Ultra Low Input.

Study-wide results and caveats: At approximately 96% for CD4 and around 91% for CD8, most primary-vaccination clones showed up again after the booster. Contamination by abundant bulk-population clonotypes could be present in FACS-sorted repertoires.

This CDR3 is built from 15 residues. Germline V gene lookup returns CDR1 SEHNR and CDR2 FQNEAQ (reference sequence). Trimming took off 1 base at V and 4 bases at J, with 11 bases between the two ends. The TCR was taken from a man aged 18 to 35 who received the YFV17D yellow fever vaccine. The V gene is TRBV7-9, the J gene TRBJ2-1, with a tentative D call TRBD2 (6 bases). The sample consisted of PBMCs, taken 5 to 6 days after the first yellow fever vaccination. The CDR3: CASSLVPGSYNEQFF. CDR3 DNA sequence: TGTGCCAGCAGCTTAGTACCCGGGAGTTACAATGAGCAGTTCTTC.